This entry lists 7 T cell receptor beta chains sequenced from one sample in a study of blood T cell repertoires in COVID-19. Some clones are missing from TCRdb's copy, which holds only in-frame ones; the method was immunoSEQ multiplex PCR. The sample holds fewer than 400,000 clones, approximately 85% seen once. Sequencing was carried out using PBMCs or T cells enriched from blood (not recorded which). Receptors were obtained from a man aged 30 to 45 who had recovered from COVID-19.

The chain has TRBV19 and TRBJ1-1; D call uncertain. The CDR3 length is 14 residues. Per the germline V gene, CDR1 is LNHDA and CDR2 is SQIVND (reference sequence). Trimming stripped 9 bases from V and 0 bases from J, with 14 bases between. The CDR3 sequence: CASRTKHLNTEAFF. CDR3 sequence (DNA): TGTGCCAGCCGGACTAAACACCTGAACACTGAAGCTTTCTTT.

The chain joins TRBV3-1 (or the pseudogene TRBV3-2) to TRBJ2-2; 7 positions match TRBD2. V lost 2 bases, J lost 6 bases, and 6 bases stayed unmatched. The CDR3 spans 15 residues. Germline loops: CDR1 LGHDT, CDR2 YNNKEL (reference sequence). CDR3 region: CASSQRTSVSGELFF. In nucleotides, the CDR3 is TGTGCCAGCAGCCAAAGGACTAGTGTATCCGGGGAGCTGTTTTTT.

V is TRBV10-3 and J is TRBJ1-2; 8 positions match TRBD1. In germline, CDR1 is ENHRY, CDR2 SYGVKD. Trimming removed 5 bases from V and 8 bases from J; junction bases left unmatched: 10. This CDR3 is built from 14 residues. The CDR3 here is CAISRTGMVEGYTF. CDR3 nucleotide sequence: TGTGCCATCAGTCGGACAGGGATGGTGGAGGGCTACACCTTC.

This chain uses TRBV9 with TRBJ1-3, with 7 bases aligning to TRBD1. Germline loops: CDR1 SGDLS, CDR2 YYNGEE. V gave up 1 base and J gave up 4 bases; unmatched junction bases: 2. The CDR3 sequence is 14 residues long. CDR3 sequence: CASSVTGAGNTIYF. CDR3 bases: TGTGCCAGCAGCGTAACAGGGGCGGGAAACACCATATATTTT.

In DNA form, the CDR3 reads TGTGCCGGGGCGAGAAGACGCGTCACTGAAGCTTTCTTT. This translates into CAGARRRVTEAFF. This chain joins TRBV5-5 and TRBJ1-1; perhaps TRBD1 as D (5 bases). Germline V gives CDR1 SGHKS, CDR2 YYEKEE (reference sequence). The CDR3 sequence is 13 residues long. V was cut by 10 bases and J by 4 bases, with 17 bases left in between.

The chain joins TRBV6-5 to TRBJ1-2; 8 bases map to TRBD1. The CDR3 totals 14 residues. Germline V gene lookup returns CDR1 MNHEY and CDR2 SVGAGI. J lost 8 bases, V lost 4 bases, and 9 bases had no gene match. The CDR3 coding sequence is TGTGCCAGCAGTTCCGGACAGGGTTCACGCGGCTACACCTTC. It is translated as CASSSGQGSRGYTF.

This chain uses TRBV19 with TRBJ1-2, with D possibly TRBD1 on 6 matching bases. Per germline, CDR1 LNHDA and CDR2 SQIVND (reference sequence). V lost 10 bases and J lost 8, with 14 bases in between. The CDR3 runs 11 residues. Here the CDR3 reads CATITGIGYTF. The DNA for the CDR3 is TGTGCCACCATAACAGGGATCGGCTACACCTTC.